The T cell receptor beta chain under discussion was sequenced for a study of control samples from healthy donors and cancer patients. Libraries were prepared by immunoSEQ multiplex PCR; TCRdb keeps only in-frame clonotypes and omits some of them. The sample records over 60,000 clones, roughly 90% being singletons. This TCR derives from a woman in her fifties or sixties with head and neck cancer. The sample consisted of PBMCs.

The CDR3 sequence is CASSLIAGDFTDTQYF. CDR3 DNA: TGCGCCAGCAGCCTGATAGCGGGAGATTTCACAGATACGCAGTATTTT. The chain couples TRBV4-3 to TRBJ2-3; TRBD2 agrees at 9 bases. The CDR3 runs 16 residues. Germline CDR1 LGHNA, CDR2 YSLEER. Losses at the gene ends were 4 bases for V and 2 bases for J; bases not matched to a gene: 7.